This is a list of T cell receptor beta chains from one sample in a study. The data were produced by immunoSEQ multiplex PCR, yet TCRdb's version contains in-frame clones alone and is incomplete. The sample contains approximately 70,000 clones, over 85% of which appear only once. The sample comprised PBMCs. The receptors here all came from a man aged 35 to 55 with rheumatoid arthritis. CDR3s include the opening cysteine and the closing phenylalanine or tryptophan. A D gene is named only where the DNA matches it firmly. Clone size is shown for a subset of rows, as once, few, many or a class of expanded clone.

>NA|NA|TRBV6-6|TRBJ1-5
CASSYRDVSNQPQHF
TGTGCCAGCAGTTACCGGGACGTCAGCAATCAGCCCCAGCATTTT
>NA|NA|TRBV28|TRBJ2-7
CASSTVGDISYEQYF
TGTGCCAGCAGCACCGTCGGGGATATCTCCTACGAGCAGTACTTC
>NA|NA|TRBV6-5|TRBJ2-2
CASSYLTGELFF
TGTGCCAGCAGTTACTTAACCGGGGAGCTGTTTTTT
>NA|NA|TRBV19|TRBJ1-1
CASKFLQSNTEAFF
TGTGCCAGTAAATTCCTACAGTCGAACACTGAAGCTTTCTTT
>NA|NA|TRBV6-4|TRBJ1-2
CASSDSARNGYTF
TGTGCCAGCAGTGACTCAGCCAGAAATGGCTACACCTTC
>NA|NA|TRBV27|TRBJ1-1
CASSFAGTAGTEAFF
TGTGCCAGCAGTTTTGCCGGGACCGCGGGCACTGAAGCTTTCTTT
>NA|NA|TRBV30|TRBJ2-5
CAYCPSGSGRTQYF
TGTGCCTATTGCCCCTCCGGGAGTGGTCGGACCCAGTACTTC
>NA|NA|TRBV18|TRBJ1-5
CASSPYNSNQPQHF
TGTGCCAGCTCGCCGTACAATAGCAATCAGCCCCAGCATTTT
>NA|TRBD1|TRBV29-1|TRBJ2-7
CSVSGQVSIYEQYF
TGCAGCGTGTCCGGACAGGTGTCTATCTACGAGCAGTACTTC
>once|TRBD2|TRBV6-2/TRBV6-3|TRBJ2-7
CASSYSGTNIYEQYF
TGTGCCAGCAGTTACTCCGGGACTAACATCTACGAGCAGTACTTC
>NA|NA|TRBV25-1|TRBJ1-1
CASTRGDTEAFF
TGTGCCAGCACTAGGGGAGACACTGAAGCTTTCTTT
>NA|NA|TRBV9|TRBJ2-3
CASSVVSNGDTQYF
TGTGCCAGCAGCGTAGTTTCAAACGGGGATACGCAGTATTTT
>NA|TRBD1|TRBV9|TRBJ1-1
CASSAGQGGTEAFF
TGTGCCAGCAGCGCGGGACAGGGTGGAACTGAAGCTTTCTTT
>NA|TRBD2|TRBV6-2/TRBV6-3|TRBJ2-3
CASSPGLADVNGTQYF
TGTGCCAGCAGTCCAGGACTAGCGGATGTTAACGGAACGCAGTATTTT
>NA|TRBD1|TRBV5-1|TRBJ2-5
CASSPDRAGETQYF
TGCGCCAGCAGTCCGGACAGGGCTGGGGAGACCCAGTACTTC
>NA|TRBD1|TRBV3-1/TRBV3-2|TRBJ2-4
CASSQMGQTKNIQYF
TGTGCCAGCAGCCAGATGGGACAGACGAAAAACATTCAGTACTTC
>NA|NA|TRBV14|TRBJ2-7
CASSQEVGVKSYEQYF
TGTGCCAGCAGCCAAGAAGTGGGGGTAAAGTCCTACGAGCAGTACTTC
>once|NA|TRBV28|TRBJ2-1
CASIQKVQYNEQFF
TGTGCCAGCATCCAAAAGGTGCAATACAATGAGCAGTTCTTC
>once|NA|TRBV29-1|TRBJ2-3
CSVEVGVSDTQYF
TGCAGCGTTGAAGTGGGGGTATCAGATACGCAGTATTTT
>NA|NA|TRBV2|TRBJ2-3
CASRKPSLARNTDTQYF
TGTGCCAGCAGGAAACCCTCTCTAGCGAGAAACACAGATACGCAGTATTTT
>NA|NA|TRBV7-2|TRBJ1-1
CASSPTGGNTEAFF
TGTGCCAGCAGCCCTACCGGCGGGAACACTGAAGCTTTCTTT
>few|NA|TRBV27|TRBJ2-1
CASTPRGGYNEQFF
TGTGCCAGCACCCCCCGAGGGGGCTACAATGAGCAGTTCTTC
>NA|NA|TRBV5-6|TRBJ1-5
CASSFFGKALNQPQHF
TGTGCCAGCAGCTTTTTTGGGAAAGCACTCAATCAGCCCCAGCATTTT
>NA|TRBD1|TRBV7-9|TRBJ2-7
CASSFGQGDYEQYF
TGTGCCAGCAGCTTTGGACAGGGGGACTACGAGCAGTACTTC
>NA|NA|TRBV27|TRBJ1-5
CASSLGTRSNQPQHF
TGTGCCAGCAGTTTAGGGACACGTAGCAATCAGCCCCAGCATTTT
>NA|NA|TRBV6-5|TRBJ1-6
CASSRTGNSPLHF
TGTGCCAGCAGTCGAACTGGAAATTCACCCCTCCACTTT
>NA|NA|TRBV11-1|TRBJ2-3
CASSLNNRVTTDTQYF
TGTGCCAGCAGCTTGAACAACAGGGTGACAACAGATACGCAGTATTTT
>NA|TRBD1|TRBV19|TRBJ1-1
CASSIGTGERDTEAFF
TGTGCCAGTAGTATCGGGACAGGGGAAAGAGACACTGAAGCTTTCTTT
>once|NA|TRBV2|TRBJ1-6
CASSTSSYNSPLHF
TGTGCCAGCAGTACGAGCTCCTATAATTCACCCCTCCACTTT
>once|TRBD1|TRBV7-2|TRBJ2-2
CASSSRLSGGSVGELFF
TGTGCCAGCAGCTCTAGGCTCTCAGGGGGCTCAGTCGGGGAGCTGTTTTTT
>once|NA|TRBV20-1|TRBJ2-4
CSAGKNIQYF
TGCAGTGCCGGAAAAAACATTCAGTACTTC
>NA|NA|TRBV2|TRBJ2-6
CASRGDSGANVLTF
TGTGCCAGCAGAGGAGATTCAGGGGCCAACGTCCTGACTTTC
>few|TRBD2|TRBV2|TRBJ2-3
CASRYLAGNTDTQYF
TGTGCCAGCAGATACCTAGCGGGGAACACAGATACGCAGTATTTT
>NA|NA|TRBV5-5|TRBJ2-7
CASSWTPGDYEQYF
TGTGCCAGCAGCTGGACTCCGGGCGACTACGAGCAGTACTTC
>NA|TRBD2|TRBV6-2/TRBV6-3|TRBJ2-1
CASSYRRSGGGNEQFF
TGTGCCAGCAGTTACAGGAGAAGCGGGGGGGGCAATGAGCAGTTCTTC
>NA|NA|TRBV25-1|TRBJ2-7
CASSRGVIVGEQYF
TGTGCCAGCAGTCGAGGTGTTATCGTGGGCGAGCAGTACTTC
>NA|NA|TRBV27|TRBJ1-4
CASSLGLNEKLFF
TGTGCCAGCAGTTTGGGACTGAATGAAAAACTGTTTTTT
>NA|NA|TRBV19|TRBJ1-5
CASSMRGWDQPQHF
TGTGCCAGTAGTATGCGTGGGTGGGACCAGCCCCAGCATTTT
>NA|NA|TRBV13|TRBJ1-4
CASSPPKGPGSEKLFF
TGTGCCAGCAGCCCGCCCAAAGGGCCGGGGAGTGAAAAACTGTTTTTT
>NA|TRBD1|TRBV2|TRBJ1-1
CASRGTGLNTEAFF
TGTGCCAGCAGGGGGACAGGGCTGAACACTGAAGCTTTCTTT
>NA|TRBD1|TRBV28|TRBJ1-1
CASSQGARAEAFF
TGTGCCAGCAGTCAGGGGGCCCGGGCTGAAGCTTTCTTT
>NA|NA|TRBV5-1|TRBJ1-6
CASSLWGDNNSPLHF
TGCGCCAGCAGCTTGTGGGGGGATAATAATTCACCCCTCCACTTT
>NA|NA|TRBV5-1|TRBJ2-7
CASSPGSGGSYEQYF
TGCGCCAGCAGCCCGGGGTCCGGGGGCTCTTACGAGCAGTACTTC
>NA|TRBD2|TRBV18|TRBJ2-7
CASSPTGGLYEQYF
TGTGCCAGCTCACCAACGGGAGGGCTGTACGAGCAGTACTTC
>NA|TRBD1|TRBV27|TRBJ2-5
CASSFGSGGVETQYF
TGTGCCAGCAGTTTCGGGTCAGGGGGAGTAGAGACCCAGTACTTC
>NA|NA|TRBV5-4|TRBJ1-4
CASSLPGEEKLFF
TGTGCCAGCAGCTTGCCTGGGGAGGAAAAACTGTTTTTT
>NA|TRBD2|TRBV19|TRBJ2-1
CASSRAGGPSDEQFF
TGTGCCAGTAGTCGCGCGGGAGGGCCCAGCGATGAGCAGTTCTTC
>once|NA|TRBV9|TRBJ2-7
CASSVSQGAGTYEQYF
TGTGCCAGCAGCGTATCACAGGGAGCGGGGACTTACGAGCAGTACTTC
>NA|NA|TRBV7-3|TRBJ1-1
CASSLTARGTNTEAFF
TGTGCCAGCAGCTTAACGGCCAGGGGCACGAACACTGAAGCTTTCTTT
>NA|TRBD2|TRBV27|TRBJ2-7
CASSFASGSTYEQYF
TGTGCCAGCAGTTTCGCTAGCGGGAGTACCTACGAGCAGTACTTC
>NA|NA|TRBV18|TRBJ1-3
CASSPRGDSGNTIYF
TGTGCCAGCTCACCACGAGGAGATTCCGGAAACACCATATATTTT
>NA|NA|TRBV9|TRBJ2-7
CASSVQGDSSYEQYF
TGTGCCAGCAGCGTACAGGGTGATAGCTCCTACGAGCAGTACTTC
>NA|NA|TRBV4-2|TRBJ2-3
CASSQDLSRAFTDTQYF
TGTGCCAGCAGCCAAGATCTTTCCCGGGCCTTCACAGATACGCAGTATTTT
>NA|TRBD2|TRBV30|TRBJ2-1
CAWSVLAGDYNEQFF
TGTGCCTGGAGTGTACTGGCGGGGGATTACAATGAGCAGTTCTTC
>NA|NA|TRBV9|TRBJ2-5
CASSKTGTPYQETQYF
TGTGCCAGCAGCAAAACCGGGACACCGTACCAAGAGACCCAGTACTTC